The rows below give T cell receptor beta chains drawn from one sample of a study of CD8+ T cells in alopecia areata. TCRdb's table, derived via immunoSEQ multiplex PCR, lists solely in-frame clones and lacks some. The sample yields some 170,000 clones, approximately 65% seen once. Sequencing was performed on CD8+ T cells sorted from blood, taken at week 0. Every receptor here comes from a human donor with alopecia areata. The CDR3 runs from the conserved cysteine through the conserved F or W. D genes are given only for firm matches. Rows give clone size only sometimes, using once, few, many, or a class for an expanded clone.

D: TRBD2; V: TRBV13; size: .; J: TRBJ2-3; DNA: TGTGCCAGCAGCTTACGGACTAGCGGGGGGACTAACACAGATACGCAGTATTTT; CDR3: CASSLRTSGGTNTDTQYF
D: .; V: TRBV29-1; size: .; J: TRBJ1-2; DNA: TGCAGCGTTGAAGACAGTAACTATGGCTACACCTTC; CDR3: CSVEDSNYGYTF
D: TRBD2; V: TRBV19; size: few; J: TRBJ2-1; DNA: TGTGCCAGTAGTCCAAGGACTAGTTTCATGAATGAGCAGTTCTTC; CDR3: CASSPRTSFMNEQFF
D: TRBD1; V: TRBV7-9; size: .; J: TRBJ1-1; DNA: TGTGCCAGCAGCTCCCGACGACAGGGTGGCACTGAAGCTTTCTTT; CDR3: CASSSRRQGGTEAFF
D: .; V: TRBV13; size: few; J: TRBJ2-1; DNA: TGTGCCAGCAGCCATCCCTTGGGTTCCGGGAATGAGCAGTTCTTC; CDR3: CASSHPLGSGNEQFF
D: .; V: TRBV5-6; size: .; J: TRBJ2-7; DNA: TGTGCCAGCAGCTCCACGGGGGAGCAGTACTTC; CDR3: CASSSTGEQYF
D: .; V: TRBV29-1; size: .; J: TRBJ2-7; DNA: TGCAGCGTTGTGACTCAAGTACAGTACGAGCAGTACTTC; CDR3: CSVVTQVQYEQYF
D: .; V: TRBV7-9; size: .; J: TRBJ2-1; DNA: TGTGCCAGCAGCTCAAAAGGGAACAATGAGCAGTTCTTC; CDR3: CASSSKGNNEQFF
D: TRBD1; V: TRBV7-9; size: .; J: TRBJ1-1; DNA: TGTGCCAGCAGCTTAGCTGACAGGGTGAATGAAGCTTTCTTT; CDR3: CASSLADRVNEAFF
D: .; V: TRBV7-9; size: .; J: TRBJ2-5; DNA: TGTGCCAGCAGCTTAGACGTCGAGGGAGAGACCCAGTACTTC; CDR3: CASSLDVEGETQYF
D: TRBD2; V: TRBV5-1; size: few; J: TRBJ2-7; DNA: TGCGCCAGCAGCTCCGATAGCGGGGGAAGATACGAGCAGTACTTC; CDR3: CASSSDSGGRYEQYF
D: .; V: TRBV2; size: few; J: TRBJ2-4; DNA: TGTGCCAGCAGTGAAGCAGTCGGGGATTACATTCAGTACTTC; CDR3: CASSEAVGDYIQYF
D: .; V: TRBV7-9; size: .; J: TRBJ2-1; DNA: TGTGCCAGCAGCTTAGATCTCGGGGGGCCCCGATACAATGAGCAGTTCTTC; CDR3: CASSLDLGGPRYNEQFF
D: TRBD1; V: TRBV29-1; size: few; J: TRBJ2-3; DNA: TGCAGCGTTGACAGGGGGCGAGGGACAGATACGCAGTATTTT; CDR3: CSVDRGRGTDTQYF
D: .; V: TRBV14; size: .; J: TRBJ1-4; DNA: TGTGCCAGCAGCCAAGAGTTCAGTTGGAATGAAAAACTGTTTTTT; CDR3: CASSQEFSWNEKLFF
D: .; V: TRBV2; size: .; J: TRBJ2-7; DNA: TGTGCCAGCAGTCACTTGTACGAGCAGTACTTC; CDR3: CASSHLYEQYF
D: .; V: TRBV5-1; size: .; J: TRBJ2-4; DNA: TGCGCCAGCAGCTCCCCCGACCGAGACGGGGCCAAAAACATTCAGTACTTC; CDR3: CASSSPDRDGAKNIQYF
D: .; V: TRBV7-9; size: .; J: TRBJ2-1; DNA: TGTGCCAGCAGCTTAGGGGGTCACAATGAGCAGTTCTTC; CDR3: CASSLGGHNEQFF
D: .; V: TRBV4-2; size: .; J: TRBJ1-4; DNA: TGTGCCAGCAGCCAAGATTACGTGGAGGGCATTAATGAAAAACTGTTTTTT; CDR3: CASSQDYVEGINEKLFF
D: .; V: TRBV30; size: .; J: TRBJ1-4; DNA: TGTGCCTGGATGGAGGGATCAGGGACCTATGAAAAACTGTTTTTT; CDR3: CAWMEGSGTYEKLFF
D: TRBD1; V: TRBV30; size: .; J: TRBJ1-2; DNA: TGTGCCTGGAGTGCCCTCGCCCCAGGGACAGGGAGCTCCTATGGCTACACCTTC; CDR3: CAWSALAPGTGSSYGYTF
D: TRBD1; V: TRBV19; size: .; J: TRBJ2-7; DNA: TGTGCCAGTAGTATCGGGTCAGGGGGCGAGCAGTACTTC; CDR3: CASSIGSGGEQYF
D: .; V: TRBV6-6; size: .; J: TRBJ2-2; DNA: TGTGCCACCCTCCCCGCGGACACCGGGGAGCTGTTTTTT; CDR3: CATLPADTGELFF
D: .; V: TRBV2; size: .; J: TRBJ1-5; DNA: TGTGCCAGCAGTGAATGGGGTCAGTCGGGGCAGCCCCAGCATTTT; CDR3: CASSEWGQSGQPQHF
D: TRBD2; V: TRBV29-1; size: .; J: TRBJ2-7; DNA: TGCAGCGTTGAAACCGGGACTAGCTCCTACGAGCAGTACTTC; CDR3: CSVETGTSSYEQYF
D: .; V: TRBV2; size: .; J: TRBJ1-6; DNA: TGTGCCAGCAGTGAAGGGGTACCCAATTCACCCCTCCACTTT; CDR3: CASSEGVPNSPLHF
D: .; V: TRBV9; size: .; J: TRBJ2-3; DNA: TGTGCCAGCAGAGACCTCACAGATACGCAGTATTTT; CDR3: CASRDLTDTQYF
D: .; V: TRBV11-2; size: .; J: TRBJ2-1; DNA: TGTGCCAGCAGCCGGGGGGCCTCCTACAATGAGCAGTTCTTC; CDR3: CASSRGASYNEQFF
D: .; V: TRBV6-4; size: .; J: TRBJ2-1; DNA: TGTGCCAGCAGTGACACAGCCCACTCCTACAATGAGCAGTTCTTC; CDR3: CASSDTAHSYNEQFF